This T cell receptor beta chain was sequenced during a study of blood T cell repertoires in COVID-19. As for the study in general: COVID-19 samples from acute and convalescent phases originated in the United States, Italy and Spain. T cells, B-cell-depleted T cells, or PBMCs provided the cDNA or gDNA that served as material.

Original processing notes: Quantification of nucleated cells was approximated via reference gene primer amplification. Profiled with immunoSEQ multiplex PCR; TCRdb holds only in-frame clones, not every one. V, J and clone size were drawn from that table, and D and trimming were deduced from the DNA. The sample holds about 76,000 clones; approximately 84% are singletons and the top ten take approximately 10%. This CDR3 has 15 residues. V lost 0 bases, J lost 0 bases, and 8 bases lay in between. CDR1 is SGHNT and CDR2 is YYREEE in the germline V gene (reference sequence). The rearrangement joins TRBV5-4 to TRBJ2-3, with D possibly matching TRBD2 (6 bases). The sample taken for sequencing was peripheral blood. The receptor comes from a man in his sixties with COVID-19, enrolled during active disease. CDR3 in amino acids: CASSLVAGSTDTQYF. DNA for the CDR3: TGTGCCAGCAGCTTGGTGGCGGGAAGCACAGATACGCAGTATTTT. Supplemented by reference TRBV5-4 and TRBJ2-3, the full variable domain reads ETGVTQSPTHLIKTRGQQVTLRCSSQSGHNTVSWYQQALGQGPQFIFQYYREEENGRGNFPPRFSGLQFPNYSSELNVNALELDDSALYLCASSLVAGSTDTQYFGPGTRLTVL.